This is a list of T cell receptor beta chains from one sample in a study of T cells expressing NK-cell markers. TCRdb re-called the 5' RACE reads, yielding one record per CDR3 amino acid sequence without DNA. Its table records 300,000 to 450,000 distinct CDR3 sequences. The sample comprised blood T cells: a sorted CD56 or NKG2C T cell subset, CD4+ or CD8+ T cells, or bulk PBMC T cells (not recorded which). Source of these receptors: a man aged 18-75 years in good health. The CDR3 runs from the conserved cysteine through the conserved F or W.

V	J	CDR3
TRBV20-1	TRBJ2-5	CSARDIRGGVKTQYF
TRBV25-1	TRBJ2-7	CASSEKGVREREQYF
TRBV7-3	TRBJ1-1	CASSLYARADNTEAFF
TRBV20-1	TRBJ1-3	CSARDPGRNTIYF
TRBV19	TRBJ2-1	CASSTLAAGNEQFF
TRBV24-1	TRBJ2-5	CATSDQSNKETQYF
TRBV7-2	TRBJ2-3	CASISFATTSTDTQYF
TRBV20-1	TRBJ2-1	CSARKTETGVEQFF
TRBV4-2	TRBJ2-3	CASSQDWDRASTDTQYF
TRBV18	TRBJ1-2	CASSLLGQGARHGYGYTF
TRBV20-1	TRBJ2-5	CSARGGRGETQYF
TRBV6-2/TRBV6-3	TRBJ2-2	CASSPIGLRGGNTGELFF
TRBV20-1	TRBJ2-4	CSATRGLRAKNIQYF
TRBV2	TRBJ1-2	CASSGPLQGSGYTF
TRBV7-8	TRBJ2-1	CASSLERPSGGAVLNNEQFF
TRBV6-1	TRBJ2-1	CATGGGGVENEQFF
TRBV9	TRBJ2-1	CASSGRVNNEQFF
TRBV5-1	TRBJ2-7	CASSLGPRGLNEQYF
TRBV6-1	TRBJ2-1	CASSAGTSGNNEQFF
TRBV30	TRBJ1-5	CAWSSLGANQPQHF
TRBV6-5	TRBJ2-1	CASSYGTGSSYNEQFF
TRBV28	TRBJ2-7	CASSTPTSGDDRKQYF
TRBV6-4	TRBJ2-6	CASSETGYGANVLTF
TRBV5-1	TRBJ2-7	CASSLGSSSYEQYF
TRBV5-5	TRBJ2-7	CASRATGLGGEQYF
TRBV28	TRBJ2-5	CASSLFQGWEETQYF
TRBV12-3/TRBV12-4	TRBJ1-6	CASSRRGLSSPLHF
TRBV7-2	TRBJ2-1	CASSLGGDSEQFF
TRBV20-1	TRBJ2-3	CSALPEPLTDTQYF
TRBV5-1	TRBJ2-3	CASSPNWGGLAGTDTQYF
TRBV2	TRBJ1-1	CASSARRWNTEAFF
TRBV6-1	TRBJ1-2	CASTPRGGNGYTF